This T cell receptor (beta chain) comes out of a study of brain T cells in children with intractable seizures (dated by TCRdb to about 2021). Background for the entire study: As a first screen for immune gene transcripts, resected brain tissue from 53 pediatric epilepsy surgery cases was run on a NanoString immunology panel. About 70% of the 12 selected surgery cases also had pre-surgery blood sequenced, which left four cases with brain tissue only. What the authors observed across the whole study: Because sequencing depth was different between pre-surgery and post-surgery blood, clones absent from the pre-surgery sample may reflect undersampling. The patients' HCMV serostatus was not known, and viral specificity was inferred solely from CDR3 sequence similarity.

The immunoSEQ assay was used to generate TCR beta chain sequences from genomic DNA. On the study's bioinformatics: Any CDR3 sequence that did not begin with the conserved framework cysteine at position 104 was removed by hand. To get clonality, the normalized Shannon's Diversity Index was subtracted from one, giving values from 0 (maximal diversity) to 1 (oligoclonal). Chi-squared comparison-of-proportions tests were used to check whether the frequency of the same CDR3 differed between samples, for example brain versus blood. Public clonotypes were found through immuneACCESS searches, while the VDJdb browser was used to judge similarity to known antiviral clonotypes. TCRdb holds this immuneACCESS table with in-frame rearrangements only. Some clones are missing; in checked studies, unresolved V genes explain under half, and the rest has no known cause. The V and J calls and clone size come from that table; D and trimming were worked out from the DNA. The sample data list around 100,000 clones, and 94% of these were observed just once. Together, the top ten hold about 4% of the sample.

Turning to this clone: Its antigen is not yet known. No per-base quality is available; no much larger clone lies one base away.

Interpreted using the paper, the time point label stands for: resected brain tissue, or blood drawn just prior to surgery. The surgery cases with the highest brain T cell transcript signatures were chosen for TCR beta chain sequencing of brain tissue, and also of blood when blood was available. Before surgery, the patients had been given at least one anti-epileptic drug. TCR-sequenced patients were children with drug-resistant epilepsy due to tuberous sclerosis complex, focal cortical dysplasia, Rasmussen encephalitis or hemimegalencephaly. The blood samples were collected right before the epilepsy surgery. Bulk genomic DNA was isolated from unsorted brain tissue and whole blood using the Monarch genomic DNA purification kit. The receptor was derived from a boy younger than two with hemimegalencephaly and intractable seizures. This material consisted of peripheral blood, taken at surgery.

The DNA sequence reads TGTGCCAGCAGTTTAAGCGGGGCTAGCGGGGAGAGAGCAGATACGCAGTATTTT. This codes for CASSLSGASGERADTQYF. The chain is made from TRBV27 and TRBJ2-3; a stretch of 9 junction bases matches TRBD2. From cysteine to phenylalanine, the CDR3 is 18 amino acids long. CDR3 DNA is the only sequence kept; it has 54 bases, read in frame from the first base. From a lookup of the germline V gene (reference sequence), CDR1 and CDR2 are MNHEY and SMNVEV. Trimming takes 2 bases off V and 4 bases off J; junction bases not matched to a gene: 13.